Given below is one T cell receptor (beta chain) in context. TCRdb's copy holds only in-frame clones and misses some; the assay was immunoSEQ multiplex PCR. The table records under 300,000 clones, about 90% of them present only once. The study drew participants aged about 18 to 89 years from fewer than 30 US areas. Participants' reported clinical history set cohort assignment. The data derive from a study of blood T cell repertoires in COVID-19. Looking at the study overall: Samples came from the United States, Italy and Spain, spanning acute and convalescent COVID-19.

The CDR3 totals 15 residues. Per the germline V gene, CDR1 is MNHEY and CDR2 is SVGAGI. The V segment lost 6 bases and the J segment 1 base; nucleotides outside the gene matches: 6. The rearrangement joins TRBV6-5 to TRBJ2-7; 10 bases map to TRBD1. The sequenced sample consisted of PBMCs or T cells enriched from blood (not recorded which). This receptor was obtained from a woman aged 25-40 years with acute COVID-19. CDR3 nucleotide sequence: TGTGCCAGCAGGGAGACAGGGGGCCCTTCCTACGAGCAGTACTTC. Its translation: CASRETGGPSYEQYF.